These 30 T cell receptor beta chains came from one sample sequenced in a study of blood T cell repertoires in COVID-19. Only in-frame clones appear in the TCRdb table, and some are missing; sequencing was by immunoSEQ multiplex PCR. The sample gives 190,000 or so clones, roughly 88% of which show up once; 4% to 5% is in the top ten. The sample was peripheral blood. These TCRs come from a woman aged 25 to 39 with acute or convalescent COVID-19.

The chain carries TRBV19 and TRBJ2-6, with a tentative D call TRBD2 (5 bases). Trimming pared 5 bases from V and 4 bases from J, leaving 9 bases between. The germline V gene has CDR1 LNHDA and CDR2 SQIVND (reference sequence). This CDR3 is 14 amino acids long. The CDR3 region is CASSWTSGANVLTF. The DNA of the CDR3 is TGTGCCAGTAGTTGGACTTCGGGGGCCAACGTCCTGACTTTC. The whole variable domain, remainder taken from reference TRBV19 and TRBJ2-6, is DGGITQSPKYLFRKEGQNVTLSCEQNLNHDAMYWYRQDPGQGLRLIYYSQIVNDFQKGDIAEGYSVSREKKESFPLTVTSAQKNPTAFYLCASSWTSGANVLTFGAGSRLTVL.

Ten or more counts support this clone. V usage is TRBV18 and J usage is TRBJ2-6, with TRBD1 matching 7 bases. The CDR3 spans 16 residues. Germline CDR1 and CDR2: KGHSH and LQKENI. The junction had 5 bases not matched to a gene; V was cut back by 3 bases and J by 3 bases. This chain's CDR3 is CASSPRDRVGANVLTF. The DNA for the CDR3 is TGTGCCAGCTCACCCAGGGACAGAGTTGGGGCCAACGTCCTGACTTTC.

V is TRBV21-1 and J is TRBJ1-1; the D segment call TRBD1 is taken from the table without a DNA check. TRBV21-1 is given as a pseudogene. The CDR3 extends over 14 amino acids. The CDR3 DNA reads TGTGCCAGCAGCAACACCGACAGGCCCACTGAAGCTTTCTTT. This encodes CASSNTDRPTEAFF.

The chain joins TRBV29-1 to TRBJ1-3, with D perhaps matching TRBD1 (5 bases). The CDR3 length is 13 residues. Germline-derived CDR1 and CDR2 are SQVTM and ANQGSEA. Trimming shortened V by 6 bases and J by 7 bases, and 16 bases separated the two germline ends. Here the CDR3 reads CSVLINSGNTIYF. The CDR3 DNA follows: TGCAGCGTACTTATTAATTCAGGGAACACCATATATTTT.

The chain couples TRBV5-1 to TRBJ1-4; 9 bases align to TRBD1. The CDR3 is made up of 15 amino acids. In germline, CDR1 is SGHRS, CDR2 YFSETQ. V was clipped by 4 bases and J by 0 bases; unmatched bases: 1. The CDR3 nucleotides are TGCGCCAGCAGCGGACAGGGGACAACTAATGAAAAACTGTTTTTT. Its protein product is CASSGQGTTNEKLFF.

The CDR3 sequence: CASSGGSTNEQYF. CDR3 nucleotides: TGTGCCAGCAGCGGCGGGAGTACAAACGAGCAGTACTTC. V and J are TRBV5-4 and TRBJ2-7; TRBD2 aligns across 7 bases. The length of the CDR3 is 13 residues. The V gene's germline CDR1 is SGHNT and CDR2 YYREEE (reference sequence). V shed 4 bases and J 5 bases; nucleotides not matched to a gene: 6.

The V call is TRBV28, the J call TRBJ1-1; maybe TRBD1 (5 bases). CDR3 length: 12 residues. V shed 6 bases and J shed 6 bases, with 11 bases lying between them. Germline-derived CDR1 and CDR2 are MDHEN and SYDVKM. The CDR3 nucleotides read TGTGCCAGCAGGAGGACAATGTCTGAAGCTTTCTTT. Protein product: CASRRTMSEAFF.

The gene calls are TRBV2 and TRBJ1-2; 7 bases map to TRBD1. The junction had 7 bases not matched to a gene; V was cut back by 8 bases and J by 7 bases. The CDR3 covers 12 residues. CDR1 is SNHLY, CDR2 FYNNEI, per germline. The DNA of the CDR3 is TGTGCCAGCGTTACAGGGGCGCGTGGCTACACCTTC. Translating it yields CASVTGARGYTF.

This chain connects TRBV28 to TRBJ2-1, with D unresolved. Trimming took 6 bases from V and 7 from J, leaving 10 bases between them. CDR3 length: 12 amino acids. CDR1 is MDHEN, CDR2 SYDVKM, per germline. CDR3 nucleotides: TGTGCCAGCAGCCCCGAGGTGAATGAGCAGTTCTTC. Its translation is CASSPEVNEQFF.

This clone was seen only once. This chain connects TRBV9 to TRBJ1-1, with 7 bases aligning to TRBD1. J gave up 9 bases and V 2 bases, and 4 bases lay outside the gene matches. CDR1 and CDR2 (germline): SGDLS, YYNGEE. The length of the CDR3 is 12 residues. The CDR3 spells CASSVEQGKAFF. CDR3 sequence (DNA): TGTGCCAGCAGCGTGGAACAGGGGAAAGCTTTCTTT.

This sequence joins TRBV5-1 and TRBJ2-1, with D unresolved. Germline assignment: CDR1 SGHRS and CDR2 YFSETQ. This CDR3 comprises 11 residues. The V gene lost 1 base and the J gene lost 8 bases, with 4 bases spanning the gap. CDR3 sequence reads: CASSLSDEQFF. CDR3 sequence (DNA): TGCGCCAGCAGCTTGTCGGATGAGCAGTTCTTC. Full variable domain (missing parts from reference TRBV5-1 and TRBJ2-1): KAGVTQTPRYLIKTRGQQVTLSCSPISGHRSVSWYQQTPGQGLQFLFEYFSETQRNKGNFPGRFSGRQFSNSRSEMNVSTLELGDSALYLCASSLSDEQFFGPGTRLTVL.

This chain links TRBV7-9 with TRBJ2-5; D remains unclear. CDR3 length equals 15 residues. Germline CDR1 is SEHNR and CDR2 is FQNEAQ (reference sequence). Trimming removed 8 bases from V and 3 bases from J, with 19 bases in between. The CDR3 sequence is CASWKQNQREETQYF. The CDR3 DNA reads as TGTGCCAGCTGGAAACAAAACCAGCGAGAAGAGACCCAGTACTTC.

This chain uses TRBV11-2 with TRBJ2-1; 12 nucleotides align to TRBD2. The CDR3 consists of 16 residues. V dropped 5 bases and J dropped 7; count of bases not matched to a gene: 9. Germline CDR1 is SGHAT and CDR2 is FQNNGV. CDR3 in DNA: TGTGCCAGCAGCCCGAGACTAGCGGGAGCGATAAATGAGCAGTTCTTC. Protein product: CASSPRLAGAINEQFF.

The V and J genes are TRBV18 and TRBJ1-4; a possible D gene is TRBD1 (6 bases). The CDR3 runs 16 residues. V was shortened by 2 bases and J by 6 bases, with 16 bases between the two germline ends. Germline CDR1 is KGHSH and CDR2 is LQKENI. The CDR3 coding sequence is TGTGCCAGCTCACCATTCTTTGAGGCAGGGGATGAAAAACTGTTTTTT. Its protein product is CASSPFFEAGDEKLFF.

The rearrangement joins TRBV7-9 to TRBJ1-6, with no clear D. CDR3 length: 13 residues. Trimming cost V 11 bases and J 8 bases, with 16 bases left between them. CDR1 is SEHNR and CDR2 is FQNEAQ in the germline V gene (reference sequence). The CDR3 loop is CAAQGSGDSPLHF. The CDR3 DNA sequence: TGTGCCGCCCAAGGCAGCGGGGATTCACCCCTCCACTTT.

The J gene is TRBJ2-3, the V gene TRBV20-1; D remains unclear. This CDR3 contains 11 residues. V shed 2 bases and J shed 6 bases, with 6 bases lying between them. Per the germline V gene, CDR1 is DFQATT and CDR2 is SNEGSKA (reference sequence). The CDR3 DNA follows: TGCAGTGCTAGATCACTGGATACGCAGTATTTT. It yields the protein CSARSLDTQYF.

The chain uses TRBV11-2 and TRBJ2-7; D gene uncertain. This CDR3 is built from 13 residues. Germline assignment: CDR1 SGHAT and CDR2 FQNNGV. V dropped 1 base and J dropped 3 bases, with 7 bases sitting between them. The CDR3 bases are TGTGCCAGCAGCTTAGCACTCATCTACGAGCAGTACTTC. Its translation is CASSLALIYEQYF.

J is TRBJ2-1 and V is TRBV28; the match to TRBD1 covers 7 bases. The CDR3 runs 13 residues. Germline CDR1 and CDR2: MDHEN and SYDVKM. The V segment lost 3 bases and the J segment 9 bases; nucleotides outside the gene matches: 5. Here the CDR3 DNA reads TGTGCCAGCAGTTTCCCTGACAGGGCTGAGCAGTTCTTC. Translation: CASSFPDRAEQFF.

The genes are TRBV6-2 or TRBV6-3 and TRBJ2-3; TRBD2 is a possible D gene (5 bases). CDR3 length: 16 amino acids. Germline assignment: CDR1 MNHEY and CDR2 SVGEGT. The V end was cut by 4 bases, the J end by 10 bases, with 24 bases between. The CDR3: CASSSRVEDPGQAQYF. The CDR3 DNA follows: TGTGCCAGCAGTTCTCGGGTGGAGGACCCCGGCCAGGCGCAGTATTTT.

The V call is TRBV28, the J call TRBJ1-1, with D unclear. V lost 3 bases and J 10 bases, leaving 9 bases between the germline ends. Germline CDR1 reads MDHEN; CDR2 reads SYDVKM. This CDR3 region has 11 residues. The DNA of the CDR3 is TGTGCCAGCAGTTTGACAAGGCTAGCTTTCTTT. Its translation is CASSLTRLAFF. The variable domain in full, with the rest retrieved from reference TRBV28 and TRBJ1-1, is DVKVTQSSRYLVKRTGEKVFLECVQDMDHENMFWYRQDPGLGLRLIYFSYDVKMKEKGDIPEGYSVSREKKERFSLILESASTNQTSMYLCASSLTRLAFFGQGTRLTVV.

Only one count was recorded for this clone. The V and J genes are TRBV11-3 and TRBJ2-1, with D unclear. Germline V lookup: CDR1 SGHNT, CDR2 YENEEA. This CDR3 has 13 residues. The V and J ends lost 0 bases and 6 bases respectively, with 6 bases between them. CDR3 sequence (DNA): TGTGCCAGCAGCTTAGACCTACGCAATGAGCAGTTCTTC. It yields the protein CASSLDLRNEQFF.

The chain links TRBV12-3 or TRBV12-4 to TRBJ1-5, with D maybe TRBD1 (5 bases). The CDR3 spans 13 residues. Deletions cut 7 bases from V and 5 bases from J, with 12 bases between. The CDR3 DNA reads TGTGCCAGCAAGGGACTAGGGTATCAGCCCCAGCATTTT. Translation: CASKGLGYQPQHF.

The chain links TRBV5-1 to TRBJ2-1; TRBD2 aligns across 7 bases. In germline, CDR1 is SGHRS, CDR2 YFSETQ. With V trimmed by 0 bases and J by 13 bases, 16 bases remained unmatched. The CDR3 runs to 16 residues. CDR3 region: CASSLASGGLLVEQFF. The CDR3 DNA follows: TGCGCCAGCAGCTTGGCCTCGGGGGGACTCCTAGTTGAACAGTTCTTC. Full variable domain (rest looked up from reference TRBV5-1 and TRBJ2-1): KAGVTQTPRYLIKTRGQQVTLSCSPISGHRSVSWYQQTPGQGLQFLFEYFSETQRNKGNFPGRFSGRQFSNSRSEMNVSTLELGDSALYLCASSLASGGLLVEQFFGPGTRLTVL.

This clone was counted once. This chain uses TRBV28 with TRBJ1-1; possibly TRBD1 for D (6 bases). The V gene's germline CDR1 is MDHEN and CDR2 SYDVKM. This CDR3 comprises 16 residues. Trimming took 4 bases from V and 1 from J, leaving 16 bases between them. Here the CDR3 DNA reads TGTGCCAGCAGTTCGGGACAATCGGACGGGAACACTGAAGCTTTCTTT. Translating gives CASSSGQSDGNTEAFF. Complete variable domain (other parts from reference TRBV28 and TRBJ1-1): DVKVTQSSRYLVKRTGEKVFLECVQDMDHENMFWYRQDPGLGLRLIYFSYDVKMKEKGDIPEGYSVSREKKERFSLILESASTNQTSMYLCASSSGQSDGNTEAFFGQGTRLTVV.

CDR3 in amino acids: CASSRSGSSYEQYF. In nucleotides, the CDR3 is TGTGCCAGCAGCCGCAGCGGGAGCTCCTACGAGCAGTACTTC. V and J are TRBV27 and TRBJ2-7, with TRBD2 matching over 8 bases. V dropped 6 bases and J dropped 0; count of bases not matched to a gene: 4. This CDR3 has 14 residues. Germline V gene data show CDR1 as MNHEY and CDR2 as SMNVEV (reference sequence).

The CDR3 protein is CASSLGGQVVEQYF. CDR3 DNA: TGTGCCAGCAGCTTAGGAGGACAGGTAGTCGAGCAGTACTTC. This rearrangement joins TRBV7-9 to TRBJ2-7; 7 nucleotides match TRBD1. V was pared by 1 base and J by 6 bases, with 6 bases of the junction left unmatched. The CDR3 extends over 14 amino acids. Germline CDR1 and CDR2: SEHNR and FQNEAQ (reference sequence).

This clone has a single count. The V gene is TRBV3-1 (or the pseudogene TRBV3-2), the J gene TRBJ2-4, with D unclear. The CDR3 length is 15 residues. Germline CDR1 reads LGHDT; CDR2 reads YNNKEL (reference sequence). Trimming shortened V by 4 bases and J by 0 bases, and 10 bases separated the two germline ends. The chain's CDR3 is CASSPPGLAKNIQYF. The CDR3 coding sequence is TGTGCCAGCAGCCCCCCCGGTTTAGCCAAAAACATTCAGTACTTC.

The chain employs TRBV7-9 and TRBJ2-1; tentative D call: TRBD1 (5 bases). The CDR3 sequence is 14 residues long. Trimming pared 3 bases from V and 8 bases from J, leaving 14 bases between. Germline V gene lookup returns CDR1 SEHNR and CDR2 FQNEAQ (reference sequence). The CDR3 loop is CASSFIDRPHEQFF. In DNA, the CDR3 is TGTGCCAGCAGCTTCATTGACAGACCCCATGAGCAGTTCTTC.

CDR3 loop: CASSPNPSGSSYNEQFF. In nucleotides, the CDR3 is TGTGCCAGCAGCCCGAACCCCAGCGGCAGCTCCTACAATGAGCAGTTCTTC. The chain joins TRBV11-2 to TRBJ2-1; tentatively, D is TRBD2 (5 bases). In germline, CDR1 is SGHAT, CDR2 FQNNGV. Trimming removed 5 bases from V and 0 bases from J, with 17 bases in between. The CDR3 extends over 17 amino acids.

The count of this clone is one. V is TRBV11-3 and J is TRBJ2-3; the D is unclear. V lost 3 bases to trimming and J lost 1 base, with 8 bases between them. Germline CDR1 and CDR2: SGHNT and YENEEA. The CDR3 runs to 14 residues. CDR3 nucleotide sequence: TGTGCCAGCAGCTTTTCGGGTGGCACAGATACGCAGTATTTT. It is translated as CASSFSGGTDTQYF.